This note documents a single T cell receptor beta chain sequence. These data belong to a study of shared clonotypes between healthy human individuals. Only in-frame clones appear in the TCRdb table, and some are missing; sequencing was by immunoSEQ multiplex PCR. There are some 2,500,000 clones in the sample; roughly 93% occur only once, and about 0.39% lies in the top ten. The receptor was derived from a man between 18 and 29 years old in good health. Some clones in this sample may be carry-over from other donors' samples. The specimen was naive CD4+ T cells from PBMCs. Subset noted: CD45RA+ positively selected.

CDR3 region: CASSLDPPEAFF. The CDR3 DNA sequence: TGCGCCAGCAGCTTGGACCCGCCTGAAGCTTTCTTT. The rearrangement joins TRBV5-1 to TRBJ1-1; D unclear. The CDR3 contains 12 residues. Germline CDR1 is SGHRS and CDR2 is YFSETQ. Trimming removed 0 bases at V and 6 bases at J, with 6 bases between.